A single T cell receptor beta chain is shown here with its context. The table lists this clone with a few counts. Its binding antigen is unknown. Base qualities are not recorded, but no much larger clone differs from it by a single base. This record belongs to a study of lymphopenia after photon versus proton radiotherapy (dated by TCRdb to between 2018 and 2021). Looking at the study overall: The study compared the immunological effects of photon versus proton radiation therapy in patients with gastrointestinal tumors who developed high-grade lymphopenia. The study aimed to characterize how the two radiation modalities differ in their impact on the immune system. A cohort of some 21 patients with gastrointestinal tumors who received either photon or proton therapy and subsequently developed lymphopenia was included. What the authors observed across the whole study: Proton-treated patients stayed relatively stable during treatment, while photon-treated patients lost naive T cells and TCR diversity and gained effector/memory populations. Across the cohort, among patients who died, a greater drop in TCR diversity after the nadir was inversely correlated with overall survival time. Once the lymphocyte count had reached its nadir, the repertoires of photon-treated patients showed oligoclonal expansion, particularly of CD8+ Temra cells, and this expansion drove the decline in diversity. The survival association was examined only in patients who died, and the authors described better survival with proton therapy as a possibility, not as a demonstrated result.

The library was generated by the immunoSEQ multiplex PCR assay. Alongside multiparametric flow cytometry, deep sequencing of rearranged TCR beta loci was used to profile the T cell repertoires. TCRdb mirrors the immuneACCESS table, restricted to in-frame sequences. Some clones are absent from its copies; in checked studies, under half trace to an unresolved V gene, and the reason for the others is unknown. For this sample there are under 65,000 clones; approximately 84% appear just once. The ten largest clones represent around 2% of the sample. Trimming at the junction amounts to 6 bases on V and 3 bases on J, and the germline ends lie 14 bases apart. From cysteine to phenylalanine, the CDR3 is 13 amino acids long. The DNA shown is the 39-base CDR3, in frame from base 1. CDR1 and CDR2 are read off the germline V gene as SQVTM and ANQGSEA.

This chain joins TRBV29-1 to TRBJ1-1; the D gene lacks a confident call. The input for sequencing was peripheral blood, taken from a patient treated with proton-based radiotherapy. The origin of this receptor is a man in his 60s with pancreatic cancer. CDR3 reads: CSVASGRDTEAFF. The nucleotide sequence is TGCAGCGTCGCCTCGGGGAGGGACACTGAAGCTTTCTTT.